One and the same sample provided the 2 T cell receptor beta chains below, sequenced in a study of blood T cell repertoires in COVID-19. Libraries were prepared by immunoSEQ multiplex PCR; TCRdb keeps only in-frame clonotypes and omits some of them. The data hold 320,000 or so clones, with approximately 81% observed a single time. Sequences were obtained from PBMCs or T cells enriched from blood (not recorded which). These receptor sequences come from a woman in her 30s who had been exposed to COVID-19.

The V call is TRBV23-1, the J call TRBJ1-4; D might be TRBD1 (5 bases). TRBV23-1 is an ORF, with its function uncertain. CDR3 length: 17 amino acids. V lost 2 bases and J 8 bases, leaving 21 bases between the germline ends. Here the CDR3 reads CASSQAIVYSRGEKLFF. DNA for the CDR3: TGCGCCAGCAGTCAAGCCATTGTCTACTCTCGGGGGGAAAAACTGTTTTTT.

This clone has only a few counts. The rearrangement uses TRBV6-2 or TRBV6-3 and TRBJ1-1, with D perhaps TRBD1 (5 bases). CDR3 length: 19 residues. V dropped 5 bases and J dropped 2 bases, with 27 bases sitting between them. Germline V lookup: CDR1 MNHEY, CDR2 SVGEGT. CDR3: CASSRNAGTLILKNTEAFF. The CDR3 DNA reads TGTGCCAGCAGTCGTAACGCCGGGACTCTAATTTTAAAAAACACTGAAGCTTTCTTT.